What follows is one T cell receptor (beta chain) and its context. Its antigen is currently unknown. The PCR was carried out with 60 Vbeta primers and 13 Jbeta primers. Repertoires were generated with immunoSEQ multiplex PCR, while TCRdb's copy carries only in-frame clones and drops some. The repertoire holds fewer than 250,000 clones, about four fifths seen once, with roughly 10% in the top ten. This record comes from a study of cytomegalovirus exposure and HLA in healthy donors. Study-level points and caveats: Per a later analysis, 18,000 or so TCR beta sequences showed association with HLA alleles at 0.05 false discovery rate. Reports state that TCR beta sequences accurately predicted most subjects' HLA-A and HLA-B alleles. Excluded: some indistinguishable V segments such as TRBV6-2 and TRBV6-3.

Germline-derived CDR1 and CDR2 are MNHEY and SVGAGI. V was cut by 10 bases and J by 3 bases, with 15 bases left in between. This CDR3 comprises 14 residues. The source material was PBMCs. V gene TRBV6-5 combines with J gene TRBJ1-4; the D is unclear. The TCR was taken from a woman aged 50 to 65 in good health and CMV-seropositive. The CDR3 DNA reads TGTGCCACCACTATCTCTTGGGCTAATGAAAAACTGTTTTTT. Its protein product is CATTISWANEKLFF.